Here is one T cell receptor beta chain with its context. Its antigen is unknown. This record comes from a study of OX40 agonist ivuxolimab in advanced cancers. Looking at the study overall: Participants averaged about 60 years of age (range roughly 23 to 85) and were roughly 80% male. Partial responses, seen in three patients, involved one hepatocellular carcinoma and two cutaneous melanomas.

This table comes from immunoSEQ multiplex PCR, and its TCRdb copy is limited to in-frame clones, with some not included. This sample carries around 90,000 clones, approximately 90% of them seen once, and the ten largest clones take nearly 7.5%. Study-wide points: Clones of CD4+ and CD8+ blood T cells grew by week 6 at doses of 0.1 to 3.0 mg/kg.

Researchers took blood at baseline, on cycle 4 day 1, and on cycle 7 day 1. The receptor was isolated from an adult with an advanced solid tumor such as melanoma, head and neck, liver or kidney cancer. The sequencing used CD4+ or CD8+ T cells sorted from blood, collected in a trial of the OX40 agonist ivuxolimab.

CDR3 amino acids: CASSLDLRELFF. DNA of the CDR3: TGTGCCAGCAGCTTAGACTTGAGGGAGCTGTTTTTT. This chain joins TRBV11-2 and TRBJ2-2, with D uncertain. The CDR3 length is 12 residues. Germline V gene lookup returns CDR1 SGHAT and CDR2 FQNNGV. The V end lost 0 bases, the J end lost 9 bases, and 5 bases lay between the germline ends.